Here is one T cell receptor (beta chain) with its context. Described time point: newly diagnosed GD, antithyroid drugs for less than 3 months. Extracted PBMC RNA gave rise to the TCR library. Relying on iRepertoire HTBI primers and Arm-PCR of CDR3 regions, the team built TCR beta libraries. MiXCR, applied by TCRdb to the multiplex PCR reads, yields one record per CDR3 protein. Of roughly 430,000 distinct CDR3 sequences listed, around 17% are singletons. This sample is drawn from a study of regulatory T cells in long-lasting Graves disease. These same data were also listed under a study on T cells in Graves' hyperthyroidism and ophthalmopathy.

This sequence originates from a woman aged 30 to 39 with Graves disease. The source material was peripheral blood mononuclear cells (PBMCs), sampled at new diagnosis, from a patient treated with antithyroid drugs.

The CDR3 is CASSPRVLAGGTDTQYF. Written as DNA, the CDR3 is TGTGCCAGCTCACCTCGGGTTCTAGCGGGAGGCACAGATACGCAGTATTTT. The rearrangement uses TRBV18 and TRBJ2-3; 10 positions agree with TRBD2. The CDR3 covers 17 residues. Germline CDR1 reads KGHSH; CDR2 reads LQKENI. Trimming removed 3 bases from V and 1 base from J; junction bases left unmatched: 7. Drawing the rest from reference TRBV18 and TRBJ2-3, the complete variable domain is NAGVMQNPRHLVRRRGQEARLRCSPMKGHSHVYWYRQLPEEGLKFMVYLQKENIIDESGMPKERFSAEFPKEGPSILRIQQVVRGDSAAYFCASSPRVLAGGTDTQYFGPGTRLTVL.